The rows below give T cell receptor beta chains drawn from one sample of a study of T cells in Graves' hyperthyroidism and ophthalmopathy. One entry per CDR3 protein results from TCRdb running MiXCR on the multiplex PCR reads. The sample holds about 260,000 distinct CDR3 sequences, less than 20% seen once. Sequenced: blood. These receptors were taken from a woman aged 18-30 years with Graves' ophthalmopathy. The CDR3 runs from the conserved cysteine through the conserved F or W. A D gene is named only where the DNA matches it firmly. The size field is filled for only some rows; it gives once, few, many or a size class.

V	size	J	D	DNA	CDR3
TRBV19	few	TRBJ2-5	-	TGTGCCAGTAGTTCTCAACGGGGGGAGACCCAGTACTTC	CASSSQRGETQYF
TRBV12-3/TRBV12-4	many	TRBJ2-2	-	TGTGCCAGCAGTCCACGACAGGCCAGCACCGGGGAGCTGTTTTTT	CASSPRQASTGELFF
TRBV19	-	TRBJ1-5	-	TGTGCCAGTAGTAGTCCCGGGACACAAAGCAATCAGCCCCAGCATTTT	CASSSPGTQSNQPQHF
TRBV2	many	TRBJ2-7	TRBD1	TGTGCCAGCACCTACGACAGGGGGGACGAGCAGTACTTC	CASTYDRGDEQYF
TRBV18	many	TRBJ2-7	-	TGTGCCAGCTCACCAGGCCTTCAAGTACACGAGCAGTACTTC	CASSPGLQVHEQYF
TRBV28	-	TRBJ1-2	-	TGTGCCAGCAAAACGACAGTGGGTATGTTCGGCTACACCTTC	CASKTTVGMFGYTF
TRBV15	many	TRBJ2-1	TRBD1	TGTGCCACCAACGAACAGGGGGCCTGGGGCCAGTTCTTC	CATNEQGAWGQFF
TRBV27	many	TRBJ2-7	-	TGTGCCAGCAGTAAAGAGGGCTACGAGCAGTACTTC	CASSKEGYEQYF
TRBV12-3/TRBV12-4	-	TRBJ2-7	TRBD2	TGTGCCAGCAGTTTACGACACCGGTTAGCGGGAGGGCCGCTCTACGAGCAGTACTTC	CASSLRHRLAGGPLYEQYF
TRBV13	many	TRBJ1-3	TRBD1	TGTGCCAGCAGCTTAGGGACAGGGCTCGGAAACACCATATATTTT	CASSLGTGLGNTIYF
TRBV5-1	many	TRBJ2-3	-	TGCGCCAGCAGCTTGGAGGGGTGGGGCACAGATACGCAGTATTTT	CASSLEGWGTDTQYF
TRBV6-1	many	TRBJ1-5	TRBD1	TGTGCCAGCAGTGAAGCGATTATGTATTACAGGGGGAGCAATCAGCCCCAGCATTTT	CASSEAIMYYRGSNQPQHF
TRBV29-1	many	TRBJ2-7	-	TGCAGCGTTGCGATCCTCCTCAACGAGCAGTACTTC	CSVAILLNEQYF
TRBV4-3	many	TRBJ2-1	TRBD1	TGCGCCAGCCGTCTGTCACAGGGGGTGGGCAATGAGCAGTTCTTC	CASRLSQGVGNEQFF
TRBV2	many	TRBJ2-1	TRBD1	TGTGCCAGCAGCCGGACAGGGAGAGGAGATGAGCAGTTCTTC	CASSRTGRGDEQFF
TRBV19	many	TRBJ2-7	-	TGTGCCAGTAGTCCACAAGGACTACAGGTCTACGAGCAGTACTTC	CASSPQGLQVYEQYF